The sequence of this TCR beta chain was determined in a study of cytomegalovirus exposure and HLA in healthy donors. Study-wide findings and caveats: For most TCR beta V segments, an earlier analysis put the productive rate at about 87% or about 30% of the time. Most CMV-associated TCR beta chains appeared HLA-restricted in a later analysis. When a later analysis was performed, an Asian-associated ancestry cluster reportedly had fewer N-insertions than the roughly 700-donor mean.

CDR1 and CDR2 from the germline V gene are MDHEN and SYDVKM. This CDR3 comprises 12 residues. V lost 8 bases, J lost 7 bases, and 12 bases lay in between. Though probably carrying unrecorded immune exposures, donors were nominally healthy at sampling. With 60 Vbeta and 13 Jbeta primers, the PCR was carried out. The method was immunoSEQ multiplex PCR; TCRdb's version includes in-frame clones alone and lacks a portion of them. The profile shows under 150,000 clones, roughly 70% of them singletons. To note about this clone: The antigen remains undetermined.

The sequence came from a man between 45 and 60 years old in good health and CMV-seropositive. Sequencing was carried out using PBMCs. The chain recombines TRBV28 with TRBJ1-5, with D possibly being TRBD1 (5 bases). CDR3 protein: CASVAGPQPQHF. The CDR3 region has the DNA TGTGCCAGCGTGGCAGGGCCCCAGCCCCAGCATTTT.